The clone carrying this TCR beta chain has at least ten counts. Its antigen is unknown. The CDR3 runs 14 residues. V lost 5 bases and J 4 bases, leaving 15 bases between the germline ends. Germline lookup yields CDR1 SEHNR and CDR2 FQNEAQ (reference sequence). MiXCR, run by TCRdb on the 5' RACE reads, gives a single entry per CDR3 protein. The sample holds approximately 70,000 distinct CDR3 sequences, approximately 4.6% seen once. The data were taken from a study of neurological immune-mediated disorders. Study-wide results and limits: A possible signature appeared as one related-CDR3 cluster, in which phylogenetic grouping placed the repertoires of 18 of 34 multiple sclerosis patients.

The specimen sequenced was PBMCs. The rearrangement joins TRBV7-9 to TRBJ2-7, with TRBD2 as a possible D gene (5 bases). This TCR derives from a woman in her sixties or seventies with multiple sclerosis. The CDR3 loop reads CASSPTRGRYEQYF. Here the CDR3 DNA reads TGTGCCAGCAGCCCGACACGGGGAAGATACGAGCAGTACTTC.